This record concerns one T cell receptor (beta chain) sequence. Its antigen is as yet unknown. The CDR3 length is 14 residues. The germline gives CDR1 DFQATT, CDR2 SNEGSKA (reference sequence). After removal of 3 bases from V and 4 bases from J, the junction contained 5 bases not matched to a gene. Unique molecular identifiers tagged the TCR beta cDNA libraries. TCRdb passed the PCR reads through MiXCR, listing each CDR3 protein once. The table has about 770,000 distinct CDR3 sequences, more than 45% seen once; the top ten hold 4% to 5%. The record originates from a study of post-analysis software for immune sequencing data. Points from the study as a whole: Controls showed significantly higher normalized Chao1 diversity than did multiple sclerosis patients. Comparison of patients with controls showed 5 or 6 TRBV segments more frequent in patients, TRBV5-6, TRBV5-1 and TRBV20-1 among them.

V usage is TRBV20-1 and J usage is TRBJ2-3, with TRBD2 matching over 9 bases. Sequenced sample: blood. This TCR came from a girl aged 10 to 17 with multiple sclerosis. DNA for the CDR3: TGCAGTGCTAGTAGCGGGAGCGTCCCAGATACGCAGTATTTT. Translation: CSASSGSVPDTQYF.